The T cell receptor beta chain under discussion was sequenced for a study of T cell changes during pregnancy in multiple sclerosis. V lost 2 bases, J lost 4 bases, and 5 bases stayed unmatched. This CDR3 has 15 amino acids. CDR1 SGHAT and CDR2 FQNNGV come from the germline V gene. Measured with immunoSEQ multiplex PCR; TCRdb has only the in-frame clones, and not every one. This sample yields about 61,000 clones, of which roughly nine tenths are seen a single time; 3.3% belongs to the top ten. The chain joins TRBV11-2 to TRBJ1-2; 9 nucleotides align to TRBD1. This TCR came from a female donor in good health, enrolled as a control in a pregnancy study. This specimen was peripheral blood, taken in the first trimester of pregnancy. CDR3 coding DNA: TGTGCCAGCAGCTTAAACAGGGGACAGGGCTATGGCTACACCTTC. Protein sequence: CASSLNRGQGYGYTF.